These 7 T cell receptor beta chains were all obtained from the same sample, sequenced in a study of T cell responses to AZD1222 COVID-19 vaccine. Some clones are missing from TCRdb's copy, which holds only in-frame ones; the method was immunoSEQ multiplex PCR. Of 150,000 to 200,000 clones in the sample, just under 95% were seen once. The material was peripheral blood, obtained on day 0 of AZD1222 vaccination. The receptors were sampled from an adult in good health.

The chain is built from TRBV24-1 and TRBJ2-5; D gene ambiguous. V was pared by 5 bases and J by 3 bases, with 15 bases between. The CDR3 covers 15 residues. The germline V gene has CDR1 KGHDR and CDR2 SFDVKD. The CDR3 DNA sequence: TGTGCCACCAGTGCCCCAGGCAGGCTGGAAGAGACCCAGTACTTC. Translating it yields CATSAPGRLEETQYF.

The rearrangement uses TRBV19 and TRBJ1-1; no reliable D call. The CDR3 spans 12 residues. Germline V gene sequence: CDR1 LNHDA, CDR2 SQIVND (reference sequence). Trimming took off 4 bases at V and 11 bases at J, with 14 bases between the two ends. The CDR3 DNA reads as TGTGCCAGTAGTAGAAAGGATCACGTCGCTTTCTTT. This sequence encodes CASSRKDHVAFF.

This chain links TRBV2 with TRBJ2-3; D perhaps matches TRBD2 (6 bases). Germline CDR1 and CDR2: SNHLY and FYNNEI. Trimming removed 6 bases at V and 0 bases at J, with 10 bases between. This CDR3 region has 14 residues. This chain's CDR3 is CASRSGSSTDTQYF. In nucleotides, the CDR3 is TGTGCCAGCAGAAGCGGGTCTAGCACAGATACGCAGTATTTT.

The chain employs TRBV4-1 and TRBJ2-1, with TRBD1 as a possible D gene (6 bases). Germline V gene data show CDR1 as MGHRA and CDR2 as YSYEKL. Trimming stripped 1 base from V and 15 bases from J, with 10 bases between. This CDR3 is 11 amino acids long. The CDR3 sequence is CASSQGTVGFF. The CDR3 DNA reads TGCGCCAGCAGCCAAGGGACAGTTGGGTTCTTC.

The genes are TRBV4-3 and TRBJ1-2, with D possibly being TRBD1 (5 bases). Between the trimmed V and J ends, which lost 3 bases and 8 bases, there was a span of 13 bases. The CDR3 has 13 amino acids. Looked up from germline, CDR1 is LGHNA and CDR2 is YSLEER. CDR3 sequence: CASSQGPRGGYTF. Written as DNA, the CDR3 is TGCGCCAGCAGCCAGGGACCAAGGGGAGGCTACACCTTC.

The chain joins TRBV4-3 to TRBJ1-1; TRBD1 matches at 7 bases. The length of the CDR3 is 15 residues. The germline gives CDR1 LGHNA, CDR2 YSLEER. The V segment lost 0 bases and the J segment 4 bases; nucleotides outside the gene matches: 5. The CDR3 coding sequence is TGCGCCAGCAGCCAAGATAACAGGGGCTTCACTGAAGCTTTCTTT. This codes for CASSQDNRGFTEAFF.

The chain uses TRBV5-4 and TRBJ2-3, with 9 bases aligning to TRBD1. This CDR3 has 15 amino acids. CDR1 and CDR2 from the germline V gene are SGHNT and YYREEE (reference sequence). Trimming cost V 3 bases and J 7 bases; bases outside gene matches: 9. CDR3 DNA: TGTGCCAGCAGCTCGGGACAGGGTTCGGTAAATACGCAGTATTTT. It encodes CASSSGQGSVNTQYF.